The T cell receptor beta chain under discussion was sequenced for a study of T cell responses to AZD1222 COVID-19 vaccine. Per germline, CDR1 MGHDK and CDR2 SYGVNS. CDR3 length: 14 residues. Trimming removed 1 base from V and 7 bases from J, with 10 bases in between. Clones were read by immunoSEQ multiplex PCR, and TCRdb kept only the in-frame ones, dropping some. In the table there are about 19,000 clones, 81% of which are singletons. This chain uses TRBV25-1 with TRBJ2-2; no definite D call. The material was peripheral blood, obtained 28 days after the second AZD1222 dose. This TCR came from an adult who received the AZD1222 COVID-19 vaccine. CDR3 DNA sequence: TGTGCCAGCAGTGAATCAGAGGTTGTCGGGGAGCTGTTTTTT. This gives the protein CASSESEVVGELFF.